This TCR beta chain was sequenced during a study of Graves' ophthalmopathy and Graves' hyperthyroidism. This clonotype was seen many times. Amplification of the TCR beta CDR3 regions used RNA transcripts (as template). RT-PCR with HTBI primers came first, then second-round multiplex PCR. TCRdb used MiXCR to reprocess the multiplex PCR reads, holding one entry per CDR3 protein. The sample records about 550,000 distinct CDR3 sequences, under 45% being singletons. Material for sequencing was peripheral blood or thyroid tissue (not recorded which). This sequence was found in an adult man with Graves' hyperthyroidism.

The CDR3 DNA reads as TGTGCCAGCAGCAAGAAATACGGGACAGGGTCTGGGGCCAACGTCCTGACTTTC. Its protein product is CASSKKYGTGSGANVLTF. The chain uses TRBV7-8 and TRBJ2-6; TRBD1 matches 9 bases. The CDR3 sequence is 18 residues long. The trim removed 5 bases at V and 1 base at J, leaving 9 bases unmatched. In germline, CDR1 is SGHVS, CDR2 FQNEAQ. Complete variable domain (other parts from reference TRBV7-8 and TRBJ2-6): GAGVSQSPRYKVAKRGQDVALRCDPISGHVSLFWYQQALGQGPEFLTYFQNEAQLDKSGLPSDRFFAERPEGSVSTLKIQRTQQEDSAVYLCASSKKYGTGSGANVLTFGAGSRLTVL.